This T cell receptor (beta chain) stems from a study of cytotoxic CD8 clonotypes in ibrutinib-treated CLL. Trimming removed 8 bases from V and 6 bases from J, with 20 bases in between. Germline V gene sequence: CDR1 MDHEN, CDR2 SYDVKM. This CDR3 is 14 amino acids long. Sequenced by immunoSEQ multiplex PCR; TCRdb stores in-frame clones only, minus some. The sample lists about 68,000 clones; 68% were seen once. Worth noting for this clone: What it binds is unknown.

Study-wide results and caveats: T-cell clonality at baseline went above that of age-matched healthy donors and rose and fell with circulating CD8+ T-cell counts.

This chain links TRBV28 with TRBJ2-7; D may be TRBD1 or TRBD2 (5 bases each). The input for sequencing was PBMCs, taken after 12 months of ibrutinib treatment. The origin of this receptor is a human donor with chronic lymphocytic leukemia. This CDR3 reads CASWGPPVAGEQYF. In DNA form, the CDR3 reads TGTGCCAGCTGGGGACCGCCCGTTGCGGGCGAGCAGTACTTC.